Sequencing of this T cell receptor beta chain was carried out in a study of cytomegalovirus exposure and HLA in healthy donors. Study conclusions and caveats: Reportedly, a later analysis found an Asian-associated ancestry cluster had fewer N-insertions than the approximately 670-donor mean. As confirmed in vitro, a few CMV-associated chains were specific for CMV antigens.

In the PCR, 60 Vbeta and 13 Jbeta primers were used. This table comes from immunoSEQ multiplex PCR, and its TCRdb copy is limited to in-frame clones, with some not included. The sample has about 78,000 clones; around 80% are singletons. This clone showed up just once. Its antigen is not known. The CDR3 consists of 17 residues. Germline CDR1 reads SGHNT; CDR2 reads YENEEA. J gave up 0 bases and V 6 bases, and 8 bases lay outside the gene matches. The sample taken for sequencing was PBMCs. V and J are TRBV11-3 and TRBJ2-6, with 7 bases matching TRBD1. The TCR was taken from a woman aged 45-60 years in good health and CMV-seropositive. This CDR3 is CASSSGGQSSGANVLTF. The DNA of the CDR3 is TGTGCCAGCAGTTCTGGGGGACAGAGCTCTGGGGCCAACGTCCTGACTTTC.